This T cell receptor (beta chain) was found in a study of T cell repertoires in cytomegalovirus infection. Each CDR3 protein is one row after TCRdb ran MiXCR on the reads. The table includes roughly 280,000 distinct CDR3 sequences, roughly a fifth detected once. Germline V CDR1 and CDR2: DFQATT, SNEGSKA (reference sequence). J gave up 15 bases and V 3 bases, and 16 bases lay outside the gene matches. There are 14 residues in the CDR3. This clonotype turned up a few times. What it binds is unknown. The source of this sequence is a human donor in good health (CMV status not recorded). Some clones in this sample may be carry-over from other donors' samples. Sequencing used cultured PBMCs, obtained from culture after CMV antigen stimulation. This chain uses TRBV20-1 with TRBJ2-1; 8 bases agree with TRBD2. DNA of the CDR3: TGCAGTGCTAGCCACGGGACTAGTGTGGTGGAGGGGTTCTTC. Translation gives CSASHGTSVVEGFF.